The TCR beta chain described here comes from a study of T cells in Graves' hyperthyroidism and ophthalmopathy. Study findings and constraints: Ophthalmopathy could be told apart from stable hyperthyroidism with a 13 V-J model. Appearing also in blood were most of the thyroid clonotypes expanded above 0.001.

TCR beta CDR3 region amplification was performed from RNA transcripts. HTBI primers were employed in a first-round RT-PCR of the TCR CDR3. Using its own MiXCR run on the multiplex PCR reads, TCRdb lists one record per CDR3 protein. The table lists approximately 490,000 distinct CDR3 sequences, approximately 23% of them singletons. Reasons for excluding patients were uncontrolled infection, other autoimmune disease, pregnancy or lactation. Out of approximately 10 ml of fresh peripheral blood came the PBMCs. Between the trimmed V and J ends, which lost 0 bases and 1 base, there was a span of 16 bases. The CDR3 is 17 amino acids. Germline-derived CDR1 and CDR2 are GTSNPN and SVGIG (reference sequence). This clonotype was detected only a few times. No antigen is known for it.

The chain is built from TRBV30 and TRBJ2-1, with D possibly called TRBD1 or TRBD2 (5 bases each). The receptor was isolated from a woman aged 70-85 years with Graves' ophthalmopathy. The sequenced sample was blood. CDR3 protein: CAWSVWGSGSSYNEQFF. The CDR3 DNA is TGTGCCTGGAGTGTATGGGGGAGTGGGAGTTCCTACAATGAGCAGTTCTTC.